This T cell receptor (beta chain) was recorded in a study of blood T cell repertoires in COVID-19. Study as a whole: T cells, B-cell-depleted T cells, or PBMCs provided the cDNA or gDNA that served as material.

TCRdb keeps only in-frame clones here, not all; method: immunoSEQ multiplex PCR. The table includes around 97,000 clones, 82% detected once. Germline V gene sequence: CDR1 MNHNS, CDR2 SASEGT. The CDR3 totals 16 residues. The V and J ends lost 4 bases and 4 bases respectively, with 19 bases between them. This sequence was found in a man between 70 and 80 years old with acute or convalescent COVID-19. The sequencing sample was made of peripheral blood. This chain joins TRBV6-1 and TRBJ1-1; D gene ambiguous. In DNA form, the CDR3 reads TGTGCCAGCAGTGCTAGATCCGTCCTCAAAACCACTGAAGCTTTCTTT. This translates into CASSARSVLKTTEAFF.